Included here is one TCR beta chain sequence, with context. The CDR3 spans 15 residues. Germline CDR1 SGHRS, CDR2 YFSETQ. V shed 4 bases and J 5 bases; nucleotides not matched to a gene: 10. In the authors' workflow: Estimation of nucleated cell counts relied on the amplification of reference gene primers. Repertoires were generated with immunoSEQ multiplex PCR, while TCRdb's copy carries only in-frame clones and drops some. V, J and clone size are those of that table, while D and trimming were read from the DNA. This table has around 360,000 clones, around 87% appearing once. The source of the sample is a study of blood T cell repertoires in COVID-19.

Sample: PBMCs or T cells enriched from blood (not recorded which). The J gene is TRBJ2-3, the V gene TRBV5-1; 7 nucleotides align to TRBD2. The receptor was isolated from a man aged 35 to 55 in a cohort exposed to, infected with or recovered from COVID-19 (not recorded which). DNA for the CDR3: TGCGCCAGCAGCAGGTGGGAGGGCCTTAAAGATACGCAGTATTTT. Residues: CASSRWEGLKDTQYF.